The 32 T cell receptor beta chains reported below all come from one sample, sequenced in a study of Graves' ophthalmopathy and Graves' hyperthyroidism. RNA transcripts served as template for amplifying TCR beta CDR3 sequences. Amplification began with first-round RT-PCR using HTBI primers, then second-round multiplex PCR was performed. TCRdb reprocessed the multiplex PCR reads with MiXCR, giving one entry per CDR3 protein. The table lists hundreds of thousands of distinct CDR3 sequences, about 41% of them singletons. Source material: peripheral blood. These TCRs come from an adult man with Graves' ophthalmopathy.

CDR3 sequence (DNA): TGCAGCGTTGAAGTGCTAGGAAACACTGAAGCTTTCTTT. This encodes CSVEVLGNTEAFF. The genes are TRBV29-1 and TRBJ1-1; D unresolved. The V end was cut by 1 base, the J end by 2 bases, with 8 bases between. The CDR3 is made up of 13 amino acids. Germline V lookup: CDR1 SQVTM, CDR2 ANQGSEA.

This clonotype was seen repeatedly, ten times or more. This rearrangement joins TRBV25-1 to TRBJ1-1, with 8 bases matching TRBD1. Germline loops: CDR1 MGHDK, CDR2 SYGVNS. Trimming cost V 2 bases and J 7 bases; bases outside gene matches: 9. CDR3 length: 15 residues. The DNA of the CDR3 is TGTGCCAGCAGTGAAACCAGGGGGCAGCGCGATGAAGCTTTCTTT. It yields the protein CASSETRGQRDEAFF.

About this clonotype itself: This may be a read error: a much more frequent sequence differs by one nucleotide. The chain carries TRBV9 and TRBJ1-4; D unclear. The CDR3 is 15 residues long. CDR1 and CDR2 from the germline V gene are SGDLS and YYNGEE. The CDR3 DNA reads as TGTGCCAGCAGCAAAAAGTCTGCAACTAATGAAAGACTGTTTTTT. It codes for CASSKKSATNERLFF.

Points on this clonotype: This could be a read error, since a much larger clone is one nucleotide away. The V gene is TRBV19, the J gene TRBJ1-2; TRBD1 aligns across 7 bases. The CDR3 length is 13 residues. J lost 8 bases, V lost 5 bases, and 8 bases had no gene match. The germline V gene encodes CDR1 LNHDA and CDR2 SQIVND (reference sequence). The CDR3 DNA reads TGTGCCAGTAGTCCAGTGACAGGGTCCGGCTACACCTTC. Translating gives CASSPVTGSGYTF.

This clonotype was observed once. CDR3 DNA: TGTGCCAGCAGCCAAGGACAGGGGGCTAATGAAAAACTGTTTTTT. Residues: CASSQGQGANEKLFF. The rearrangement joins TRBV7-2 to TRBJ1-4; 10 bases line up with TRBD1. CDR3 size: 15 residues. Germline CDR1 reads SGHTA; CDR2 reads FQGNSA. Trimming took 5 bases from V and 3 from J; bases not matched to a gene: 3.

This clonotype was recorded at least ten times. V and J are TRBV19 and TRBJ2-2; D is unclear. CDR3 length equals 13 residues. V was shortened by 3 bases and J by 2 bases, with 4 bases between the two germline ends. Germline V gene lookup returns CDR1 LNHDA and CDR2 SQIVND (reference sequence). The CDR3 DNA reads as TGTGCCAGTAGTATGGTCAACACCGGGGAGCTGTTTTTT. It codes for CASSMVNTGELFF.

The DNA for the CDR3 is TGTGCCAGCAGCGTAGGGACGACTAGCTATGGCTACACCTTC. Translated, it gives CASSVGTTSYGYTF. This chain connects TRBV9 to TRBJ1-2, with D uncertain. Germline V gene lookup returns CDR1 SGDLS and CDR2 YYNGEE. V was cut by 0 bases and J by 4 bases, with 10 bases left in between. The length of the CDR3 is 14 residues.

This clonotype was observed many times. CDR3 sequence: CASSFQGLAYEQYF. Here the CDR3 DNA reads TGTGCCAGCAGTTTCCAGGGGTTGGCCTACGAGCAGTACTTC. The rearrangement joins TRBV25-1 to TRBJ2-7; possible D gene TRBD1, 6 bases. CDR3 length: 14 amino acids. With 5 bases removed from V and 2 bases from J, the gap between germline ends came to 13 bases. Germline V CDR1 and CDR2: MGHDK, SYGVNS.

This clonotype was counted many times. The chain couples TRBV12-3 or TRBV12-4 to TRBJ1-1; D not resolved. The V gene lost 1 base and the J gene lost 8 bases, with 8 bases spanning the gap. This CDR3 has 12 residues. The CDR3 region has the DNA TGTGCCAGCAGTTTAGAGACGGGAGAAGCTTTCTTT. This encodes CASSLETGEAFF.

J is TRBJ2-7 and V is TRBV29-1; D may be TRBD2 (5 bases). Germline lookup yields CDR1 SQVTM and CDR2 ANQGSEA. V gave up 3 bases and J gave up 3 bases, with 21 bases separating them. This CDR3 is 16 amino acids long. As DNA, the CDR3 is TGCAGCGTTGACCAGCGAGGGCGAACCGGGTTCTACGAGCAGTACTTC. It translates to CSVDQRGRTGFYEQYF.

This clonotype was picked up many times. V and J are TRBV4-3 and TRBJ1-6; no clear D gene. Trimming took off 0 bases at V and 10 bases at J, with 10 bases between the two ends. Per the germline V gene, CDR1 is LGHNA and CDR2 is YSLEER. This CDR3 has 14 residues. CDR3 in amino acids: CASSQEYSGSPLHF. The CDR3, as DNA: TGCGCCAGCAGCCAAGAGTACAGCGGATCACCCCTCCACTTT.

This clonotype was detected ten times or more. This chain joins TRBV7-8 and TRBJ1-5, with D hard to call. Germline V CDR1 and CDR2: SGHVS, FQNEAQ. The CDR3 contains 14 residues. The V end was cut by 4 bases, the J end by 3 bases, with 10 bases between. The CDR3 DNA reads as TGTGCCAGCAGCTCTAGACGGTACAATCAGCCCCAGCATTTT. Translated: CASSSRRYNQPQHF.

The rearrangement uses TRBV29-1 and TRBJ1-2; TRBD1 might be the D (5 bases). V dropped 5 bases and J dropped 4 bases, with 17 bases sitting between them. Germline-derived CDR1 and CDR2 are SQVTM and ANQGSEA. The CDR3 runs to 14 residues. Here the CDR3 DNA reads TGCAGCGTTCCCGGAAGACAGATGGCCTATGGCTACACCTTC. Translated, it gives CSVPGRQMAYGYTF.

This clonotype appeared a single time. The chain links TRBV25-1 to TRBJ1-4; D not certain. CDR1 and CDR2 (germline): MGHDK, SYGVNS. Between the trimmed V and J ends, which lost 3 bases and 7 bases, there was a span of 9 bases. CDR3 length: 13 amino acids. CDR3 amino acids: CASSEGSTEKLFF. The DNA for the CDR3 is TGTGCCAGCAGTGAGGGGAGCACTGAAAAACTGTTTTTT. Variable domain in full (rest from reference TRBV25-1 and TRBJ1-4): EADIYQTPRYLVIGTGKKITLECSQTMGHDKMYWYQQDPGMELHLIHYSYGVNSTEKGDLSSESTVSRIRTEHFPLTLESARPSHTSQYLCASSEGSTEKLFFGSGTQLSVL.

This clonotype was detected many times. This chain joins TRBV10-2 and TRBJ2-5; D is unresolved. The germline V gene encodes CDR1 WSHSY and CDR2 SAAADI. The CDR3 totals 13 residues. Trimming removed 3 bases at V and 1 base at J, with 6 bases between. This chain's CDR3 is CASSEQIQETQYF. The CDR3 DNA follows: TGCGCCAGCAGTGAACAGATCCAAGAGACCCAGTACTTC.

As to this clonotype: Mismatch with germline at one junction end may stem from a read error. The V and J genes are TRBV10-3 and TRBJ2-7, with 7 bases matching TRBD1. The CDR3 length is 14 residues. CDR1 and CDR2 from the germline V gene are ENHRY and SYGVKD. In DNA, the CDR3 is TGTGCCAACAGTTACGTGACAGGGAACTACGAGCAGTACTTC. It specifies CANSYVTGNYEQYF.

In its sample, this clonotype was seen many times. This chain joins TRBV14 and TRBJ1-2, with D uncertain. The CDR3 has 13 residues. Germline V gives CDR1 SGHDN, CDR2 FVKESK. Trimming left V 1 base short and J 2 bases short, with 5 bases between. The CDR3, as DNA: TGTGCCAGCAGCCAAGTGACCAACTATGGCTACACCTTC. As protein: CASSQVTNYGYTF.

As regards this clonotype: This may be a read error, as it is one base from a much larger clone. The chain links TRBV2 to TRBJ1-5; D gene unclear. Trimming shortened V by 5 bases and J by 6 bases, and 11 bases separated the two germline ends. CDR1 is SNHLY and CDR2 is FYNNEI in the germline V gene. The length of the CDR3 is 13 residues. The CDR3 region is CASSCSKGQPQHF. In DNA, the CDR3 is TGTGCCAGCAGTTGCTCGAAAGGTCAGCCCCAGCATTTT.

This rearrangement joins TRBV5-8 to TRBJ1-1; possible D gene TRBD1, 5 bases. The CDR3 contains 14 residues. CDR1 is SGHTS and CDR2 is YDEGEE in the germline V gene. V lost 1 base and J 6 bases, leaving 13 bases between the germline ends. CDR3 amino acids: CASSLSMWGAEAFF. DNA for the CDR3: TGTGCCAGCAGCTTGAGTATGTGGGGGGCTGAAGCTTTCTTT.

This clonotype has a handful of counts. This chain joins TRBV20-1 and TRBJ1-1; D gene ambiguous. Germline V CDR1 and CDR2: DFQATT, SNEGSKA (reference sequence). The germline V and J ends were trimmed by 3 bases and 2 bases, with 13 bases remaining between them. The CDR3 extends over 14 amino acids. This CDR3 reads CSARKGSDNTEAFF. CDR3 bases: TGCAGTGCTAGGAAAGGGTCAGATAACACTGAAGCTTTCTTT.

This clonotype has a count of ten or more. The V call is TRBV6-5, the J call TRBJ2-7, with 11 bases lining up with TRBD1. CDR3 length equals 14 residues. The V gene end was trimmed by 6 bases and the J gene end by 4 bases; junction bases not matched to a gene: 5. Germline V lookup: CDR1 MNHEY, CDR2 SVGAGI. In nucleotides, the CDR3 is TGTGCCAGCAGCCGGGACAGGGGGTTGTACGAGCAGTACTTC. It specifies CASSRDRGLYEQYF.

This clonotype was seen many times. CDR3 in amino acids: CASSYSVGAEQYF. The DNA of the CDR3 is TGTGCCAGCAGTTACTCGGTCGGGGCGGAGCAGTACTTC. The chain links TRBV6-6 to TRBJ2-7; perhaps D is TRBD1 or TRBD2 (5 bases each). The V end lost 0 bases, the J end lost 7 bases, and 10 bases lay between the germline ends. The CDR3 sequence is 13 residues long. Germline V gives CDR1 MNHNY, CDR2 SVGAGI (reference sequence).

The chain has TRBV6-6 and TRBJ1-4; the D gene is possibly TRBD1 (5 bases). Trimming stripped 8 bases from V and 5 bases from J, with 18 bases between. CDR1 and CDR2 (germline): MNHNY, SVGAGI (reference sequence). The CDR3 is 15 residues long. CDR3 bases: TGTGCCAGCTCACCGCCGGGACGGGCGAATGAAAAACTGTTTTTT. It specifies CASSPPGRANEKLFF.

On this clonotype: Possible read error: a much larger clone is one base away. The chain combines TRBV24-1 with TRBJ1-5, with D possibly matching TRBD1 (5 bases). The CDR3 extends over 13 amino acids. The V gene lost 9 bases and the J gene lost 10 bases, with 18 bases spanning the gap. Germline assignment: CDR1 KGHDR and CDR2 SFDVKD. The DNA of the CDR3 is TGTGCCACCGGCCCGGGGCAGGCGGGCCCCCAGCATTTT. Encoded protein: CATGPGQAGPQHF.

The rearrangement links TRBV29-1 to TRBJ1-1; D perhaps matches TRBD1 (6 bases). Germline CDR1 and CDR2: SQVTM and ANQGSEA. Between the trimmed V and J ends, which lost 3 bases and 3 bases, there was a span of 11 bases. This CDR3 comprises 13 residues. The CDR3 nucleotides are TGCAGCGTTGAGCGGAACAGGGACACTGAAGCTTTCTTT. Protein: CSVERNRDTEAFF.

CDR3 in amino acids: CATSSTDTQYF. CDR3 bases: TGTGCCACCAGTAGCACAGATACGCAGTATTTT. The chain combines TRBV24-1 with TRBJ2-3; D call uncertain. Between the trimmed V and J ends, which lost 6 bases and 0 bases, there was a span of 0 bases. Germline assignment: CDR1 KGHDR and CDR2 SFDVKD. This CDR3 has 11 residues.

This clonotype was observed a handful of times. One junction end does not reproduce the germline sequence, and a read error may be involved. This sequence joins TRBV10-3 and TRBJ2-6; D unresolved. Germline CDR1 reads ENHRY; CDR2 reads SYGVKD. The CDR3 extends over 11 amino acids. DNA of the CDR3: TGTGCCAGCAGTCCAGCCAACGTCCTGACTTTC. Protein product: CASSPANVLTF.

This clonotype was seen many times. This rearrangement joins TRBV2 to TRBJ2-5; maybe TRBD1 (6 bases). From germline, CDR1 is SNHLY and CDR2 FYNNEI. The CDR3 has 16 amino acids. V dropped 6 bases and J dropped 3 bases, with 20 bases sitting between them. The CDR3 DNA sequence: TGTGCCAGCAGAGGACGAGGACAGCTAAGAAAAGAGACCCAGTACTTC. Residues: CASRGRGQLRKETQYF.

This clonotype was seen more than once but under ten times. The gene calls are TRBV28 and TRBJ2-7; no firm D call. Germline V lookup: CDR1 MDHEN, CDR2 SYDVKM. The ends were cut back, 6 bases at V and 2 bases at J, with 14 bases in the middle. The CDR3 is made up of 14 amino acids. For the CDR3, the DNA is TGTGCCAGCAGACCGCACTTGAATCCCTACGAGCAGTACTTC. Amino acids: CASRPHLNPYEQYF. The entire variable domain, with the rest obtained from reference TRBV28 and TRBJ2-7, is as follows: DVKVTQSSRYLVKRTGEKVFLECVQDMDHENMFWYRQDPGLGLRLIYFSYDVKMKEKGDIPEGYSVSREKKERFSLILESASTNQTSMYLCASRPHLNPYEQYFGPGTRLTVT.

The rearrangement links TRBV10-3 to TRBJ2-2, with 8 bases matching TRBD1. From germline, CDR1 is ENHRY and CDR2 SYGVKD. CDR3 length equals 16 residues. Trimming at V came to 4 bases and at J to 2 bases, leaving 6 bases not matched to a gene. CDR3 region: CAISVGQGANTGELFF. The CDR3 DNA is TGTGCCATCAGTGTTGGGCAGGGGGCAAACACCGGGGAGCTGTTTTTT.

In regard to this clonotype: A read error may be the cause here, since a much bigger clone is one base away. The CDR3 reads CSVAPLGPRYEQCF. Written as DNA, the CDR3 is TGCAGCGTTGCCCCTTTGGGCCCGCGCTACGAGCAGTGCTTC. The chain employs TRBV29-1 and TRBJ2-7; D call uncertain. This CDR3 comprises 14 residues. CDR1 and CDR2 (germline): SQVTM, ANQGSEA.

This clonotype turned up a few times. This rearrangement joins TRBV20-1 to TRBJ1-6, with unresolved D. Germline loops: CDR1 DFQATT, CDR2 SNEGSKA (reference sequence). This CDR3 comprises 15 residues. The V end lost 0 bases, the J end lost 6 bases, and 12 bases lay between the germline ends. The CDR3 DNA sequence: TGCAGTGCTAGAGATAAAGCGACGGGTAATTCACCCCTCCACTTT. Its translation is CSARDKATGNSPLHF.